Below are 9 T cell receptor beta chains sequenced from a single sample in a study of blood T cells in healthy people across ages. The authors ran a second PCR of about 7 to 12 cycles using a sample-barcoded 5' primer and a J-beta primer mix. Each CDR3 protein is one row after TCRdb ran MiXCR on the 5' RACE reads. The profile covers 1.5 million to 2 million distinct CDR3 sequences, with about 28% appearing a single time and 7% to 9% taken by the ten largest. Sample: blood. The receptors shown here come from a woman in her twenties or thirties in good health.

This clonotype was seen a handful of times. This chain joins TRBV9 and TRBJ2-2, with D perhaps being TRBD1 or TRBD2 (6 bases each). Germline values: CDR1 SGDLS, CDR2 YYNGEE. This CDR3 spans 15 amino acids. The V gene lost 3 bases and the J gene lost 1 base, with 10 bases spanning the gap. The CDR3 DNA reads TGTGCCAGCAGCGGCGGGACACAGAACACCGGGGAGCTGTTTTTT. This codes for CASSGGTQNTGELFF.

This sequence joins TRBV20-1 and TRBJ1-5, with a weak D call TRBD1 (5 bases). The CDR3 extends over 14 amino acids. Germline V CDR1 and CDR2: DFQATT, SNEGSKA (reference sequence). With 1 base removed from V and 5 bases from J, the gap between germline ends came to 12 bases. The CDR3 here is CSARGDGGYQPQHF. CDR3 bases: TGCAGTGCTAGAGGGGACGGAGGATATCAGCCCCAGCATTTT.

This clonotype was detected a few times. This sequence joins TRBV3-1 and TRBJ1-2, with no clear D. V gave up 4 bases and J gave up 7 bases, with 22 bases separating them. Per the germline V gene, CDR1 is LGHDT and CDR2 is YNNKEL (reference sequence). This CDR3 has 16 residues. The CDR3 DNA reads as TGTGCCAGCAGCCCCGGGCCAGCCAGGCCTCCTGGTGGCTACACCTTC. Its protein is CASSPGPARPPGGYTF.

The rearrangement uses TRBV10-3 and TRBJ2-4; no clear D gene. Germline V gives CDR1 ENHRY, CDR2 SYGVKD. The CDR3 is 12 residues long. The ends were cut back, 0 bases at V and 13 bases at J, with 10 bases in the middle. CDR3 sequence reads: CAISESFHGQYF. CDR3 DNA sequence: TGTGCCATCAGTGAGTCGTTCCACGGGCAGTACTTC.

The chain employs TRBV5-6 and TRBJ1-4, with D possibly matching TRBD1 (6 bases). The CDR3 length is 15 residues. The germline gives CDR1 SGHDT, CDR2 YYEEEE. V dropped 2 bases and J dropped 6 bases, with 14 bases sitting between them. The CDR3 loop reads CASSFSRGAYEKLFF. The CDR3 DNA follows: TGTGCCAGCAGCTTCAGTCGGGGGGCTTATGAAAAACTGTTTTTT.

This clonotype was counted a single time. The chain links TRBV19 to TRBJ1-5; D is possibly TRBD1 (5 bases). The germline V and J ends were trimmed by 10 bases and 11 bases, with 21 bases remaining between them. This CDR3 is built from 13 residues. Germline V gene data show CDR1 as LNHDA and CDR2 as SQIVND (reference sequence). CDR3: CATHPSGGWSQHF. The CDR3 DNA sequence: TGTGCCACCCACCCATCCGGGGGTTGGTCCCAGCATTTT.

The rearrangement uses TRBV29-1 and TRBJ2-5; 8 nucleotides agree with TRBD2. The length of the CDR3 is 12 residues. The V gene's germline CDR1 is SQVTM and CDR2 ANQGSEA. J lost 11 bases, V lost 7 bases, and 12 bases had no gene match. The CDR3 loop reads CSEQTSVNEQYF. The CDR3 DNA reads TGCAGCGAACAGACTAGCGTCAATGAGCAGTACTTC.

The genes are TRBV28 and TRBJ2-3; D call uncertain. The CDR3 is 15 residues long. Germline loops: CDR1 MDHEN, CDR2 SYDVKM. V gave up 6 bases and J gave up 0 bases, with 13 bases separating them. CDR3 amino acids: CASSRLGSSTDTQYF. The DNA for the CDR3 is TGTGCCAGCAGCCGCTTAGGGTCTAGCACAGATACGCAGTATTTT. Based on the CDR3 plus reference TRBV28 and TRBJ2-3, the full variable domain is DVKVTQSSRYLVKRTGEKVFLECVQDMDHENMFWYRQDPGLGLRLIYFSYDVKMKEKGDIPEGYSVSREKKERFSLILESASTNQTSMYLCASSRLGSSTDTQYFGPGTRLTVL.

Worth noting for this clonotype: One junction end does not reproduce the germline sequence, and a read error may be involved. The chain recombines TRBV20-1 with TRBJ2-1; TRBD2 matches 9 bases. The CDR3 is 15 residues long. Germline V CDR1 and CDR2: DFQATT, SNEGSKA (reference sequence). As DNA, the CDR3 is TGCGGTGCTAGCCCCCAGAGCGGGAGGAGGAATGAGCAGTTCTTC. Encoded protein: CGASPQSGRRNEQFF.